Shown below are 19 T cell receptor beta chains from a single sample sequenced in a study of T cells after yellow fever vaccination. TCRdb reprocessed the 5' RACE reads via MiXCR and lists one record per CDR3 protein. The profile covers about 340,000 distinct CDR3 sequences, with 12% appearing a single time and 3.2% taken by the ten largest. The specimen was CD4+ T cells sorted from PBMCs, collected 15 days after the yellow fever booster vaccination. Every receptor here comes from a young man who received the YFV17D yellow fever vaccine.

V usage is TRBV2 and J usage is TRBJ2-5; no clear D gene. Trimming removed 8 bases at V and 5 bases at J, with 12 bases between. The CDR3 extends over 12 amino acids. Germline loops: CDR1 SNHLY, CDR2 FYNNEI. Here the CDR3 DNA reads TGTGCCAGCCAACGACTCTTTGAGACCCAGTACTTC. Encoded protein: CASQRLFETQYF.

The chain has TRBV4-2 and TRBJ2-5, with 7 bases fitting TRBD1. J gave up 2 bases and V 3 bases, and 6 bases lay outside the gene matches. The CDR3 is made up of 15 amino acids. The germline V gene encodes CDR1 LGHNA and CDR2 YNFKEQ. The CDR3 bases are TGTGCCAGCAGCCAGAGACAGGGCCGACAAGAGACCCAGTACTTC. Translation: CASSQRQGRQETQYF.

This clonotype has a handful of counts. This chain links TRBV21-1 with TRBJ2-2. TRBV21-1 is noted as a pseudogene. This CDR3 is built from 14 residues. The CDR3 DNA is TGTGCCAGCAGTTGGGCAGGTAGAACCGGGGAGCTGTTTTTT. This sequence encodes CASSWAGRTGELFF.

This clonotype has just a few counts. The genes are TRBV7-2 and TRBJ2-5; TRBD2 matches 13 bases. CDR1 SGHTA and CDR2 FQGNSA come from the germline V gene. CDR3 length: 16 amino acids. With V trimmed by 3 bases and J by 1 base, 2 bases remained unmatched. The CDR3 DNA reads TGTGCCAGCAGCTTCGGACTAGCGGGGGCCCAAGAGACCCAGTACTTC. Translating it yields CASSFGLAGAQETQYF.

The rearrangement uses TRBV7-2 and TRBJ2-3; D call uncertain. From germline, CDR1 is SGHTA and CDR2 FQGNSA. The CDR3 sequence is 13 residues long. V was pared by 2 bases and J by 10 bases, with 13 bases between. CDR3 bases: TGTGCCAGCAGCTTACCCGAAGATCGTGCGCAGTATTTT. This encodes CASSLPEDRAQYF.

J is TRBJ2-5 and V is TRBV28; 9 nucleotides match TRBD1. Germline CDR1 and CDR2: MDHEN and SYDVKM. CDR3 length: 16 amino acids. J gave up 4 bases and V 1 base, and 7 bases lay outside the gene matches. CDR3 in amino acids: CASSLSGRGQGETQYF. CDR3 coding DNA: TGTGCCAGCAGTTTATCTGGCCGGGGACAGGGAGAGACCCAGTACTTC.

This clonotype has a handful of counts. The J gene is TRBJ2-3, the V gene TRBV3-1, with D maybe TRBD2 (6 bases). CDR3 size: 16 residues. V was trimmed by 4 bases and J by 3 bases, leaving 17 bases between them. Germline CDR1 and CDR2: LGHDT and YNNKEL (reference sequence). CDR3 nucleotides: TGTGCCAGCAGCCTGGGACTGCCAGGGCTTACAGATACGCAGTATTTT. Protein sequence: CASSLGLPGLTDTQYF.

This clonotype showed up just a few times. CDR3 DNA sequence: TGCGCCAGCAGCTTGGCCGGACTAGCGGGGTCGGGGGAGCAGTTCTTC. Translating it yields CASSLAGLAGSGEQFF. The chain links TRBV5-1 to TRBJ2-1; 12 bases match TRBD2. The germline gives CDR1 SGHRS, CDR2 YFSETQ. Unmatched junction bases numbered 8, after V lost 0 bases and J lost 10 bases. The CDR3 is 16 amino acids.

This clonotype was picked up many times. This rearrangement joins TRBV18 to TRBJ2-1, with D maybe TRBD2 (5 bases). The V and J ends lost 3 bases and 8 bases respectively, with 11 bases between them. The length of the CDR3 is 13 residues. Germline lookup yields CDR1 KGHSH and CDR2 LQKENI. The CDR3 coding sequence is TGTGCCAGCTCACCTCCGGGGTTCCATGAGCAGTTCTTC. Protein: CASSPPGFHEQFF.

The rearrangement links TRBV5-1 to TRBJ1-1; D is ambiguous. The CDR3 runs 14 residues. V lost 0 bases, J lost 1 base, and 7 bases lay in between. Germline V gene lookup returns CDR1 SGHRS and CDR2 YFSETQ. The CDR3 nucleotides read TGCGCCAGCAGCTTGGGACTTGGGAACACTGAAGCTTTCTTT. Its translation: CASSLGLGNTEAFF.

This clonotype has a count of ten or more. V usage is TRBV12-3 or TRBV12-4 and J usage is TRBJ1-2, with D hard to call. The CDR3 sequence is 11 residues long. Trimming cost V 3 bases and J 7 bases, with 6 bases left between them. The DNA of the CDR3 is TGTGCCAGCAGTTTGGGCGCTGGCTACACCTTC. This translates into CASSLGAGYTF.

This clonotype was seen repeatedly, ten times or more. The CDR3 protein is CASSLELAEETQYF. The CDR3 region has the DNA TGTGCCAGCAGCTTAGAACTAGCAGAAGAGACCCAGTACTTC. The chain is built from TRBV7-2 and TRBJ2-5; a possible D gene is TRBD2 (6 bases). Germline V gene sequence: CDR1 SGHTA, CDR2 FQGNSA. This CDR3 spans 14 amino acids. V lost 1 base, J lost 3 bases, and 9 bases lay in between.

This clonotype came up many times. The V and J genes are TRBV12-3 or TRBV12-4 and TRBJ2-1; 9 positions agree with TRBD2. The junction had 5 bases not matched to a gene; V was cut back by 10 bases and J by 4 bases. The CDR3 extends over 13 amino acids. The CDR3 loop is CANPGLAYNEQFF. The CDR3 DNA sequence: TGTGCCAACCCGGGACTAGCTTACAATGAGCAGTTCTTC.

V is TRBV5-1 and J is TRBJ2-6, with 11 bases that match TRBD1. The ends lost 4 bases at V and 4 bases at J; junction bases unmatched: 4. CDR3 length equals 16 residues. Germline V lookup: CDR1 SGHRS, CDR2 YFSETQ. CDR3 DNA: TGCGCCAGCAGCATGGGACAGGGGGACGGGGCCAACGTCCTGACTTTC. Translated, it gives CASSMGQGDGANVLTF.

V is TRBV5-1 and J is TRBJ1-1, with D uncertain. Trimming left V 4 bases short and J 1 base short, with 11 bases between. This CDR3 has 14 residues. Germline values: CDR1 SGHRS, CDR2 YFSETQ. The CDR3 coding sequence is TGCGCCAGCAGCCCGGTATGGAAGAACACTGAAGCTTTCTTT. Protein sequence: CASSPVWKNTEAFF.

This clonotype was counted many times. The chain joins TRBV12-3 or TRBV12-4 to TRBJ2-2; no reliable D call. This CDR3 spans 14 amino acids. Trimming pared 3 bases from V and 1 base from J, leaving 6 bases between. The CDR3 DNA reads as TGTGCCAGCAGTTTTTCGTTGAACACCGGGGAGCTGTTTTTT. This gives the protein CASSFSLNTGELFF.

In its sample, this clonotype was seen many times. The chain recombines TRBV4-3 with TRBJ1-3; 8 bases map to TRBD1. V shed 0 bases, J shed 0 bases, and the junction held 4 bases outside the gene matches. The CDR3 length is 17 residues. CDR1 and CDR2 from the germline V gene are LGHNA and YSLEER. CDR3 residues: CASSQEDRGFSGNTIYF. The CDR3 nucleotides read TGCGCCAGCAGCCAAGAAGACAGGGGTTTCTCTGGAAACACCATATATTTT.

V is TRBV4-2 and J is TRBJ1-1, with D possibly being TRBD1 (6 bases). Trimming removed 2 bases at V and 8 bases at J, with 15 bases between. This CDR3 has 14 residues. Germline V gene lookup returns CDR1 LGHNA and CDR2 YNFKEQ. CDR3 residues: CASSQNPGDREAFF. The CDR3 bases are TGTGCCAGCAGCCAAAATCCAGGGGATAGAGAAGCTTTCTTT.

V and J are TRBV2 and TRBJ2-5, with 8 bases matching TRBD1. In germline, CDR1 is SNHLY, CDR2 FYNNEI. CDR3 length equals 12 residues. V lost 6 bases and J lost 5; bases outside the gene matches: 2. The CDR3: CASRDREETQYF. The CDR3 region has the DNA TGTGCCAGCAGGGACAGGGAGGAGACCCAGTACTTC.